This is a list of T cell receptor beta chains from one sample in a study of T-cell memory formation after mild COVID-19. TCRdb ran MiXCR on the 5' RACE reads and lists one entry per CDR3 protein. The sample has about 310,000 distinct CDR3 sequences; roughly 15% are singletons. The sample comprised PBMCs or a T cell subset sorted from them (not recorded which). These receptors originate from a man aged 18 to 29 who had mild COVID-19 (a few samples of this study predate the infection). Cell type and time point are not known. Each CDR3 is given without its conserved first and last residue. Fields, in order: V gene, CDR3 protein.

TRBV20-1,SVRNPGTGNEKLF
TRBV29-1,SAHPGGRTEAF
TRBV10-3,AITPGVQETQY
TRBV12-5,ASGLVLAGQNSPLH
TRBV12-3/TRBV12-4,ASNLGGLFGELF
TRBV6-1,ASTPGGHLYGYT
TRBV20-1,SAGGSARDYGYT
TRBV4-2,ASSPYVGSGNTIY
TRBV2,ASSVGQGVRSETQY
TRBV14,ASSQQITYNEQF
TRBV30,AAGTGVGNEQF
TRBV24-1,ATSDPNQGGETQY
TRBV5-1,ASSLSQGAQPQH
TRBV19,ASSIETGGSENEQF
TRBV20-1,SANAHGANVLT
TRBV20-1,SAPNPGPGLSTDTQY
TRBV20-1,SAREDYGYT
TRBV9,ASSDSLGDTIY
TRBV5-1,ASSRGQGATNTEAF
TRBV20-1,SAPTRHRGLETQY
TRBV9,ASTLAGAGETQY
TRBV20-1,SATHPRGSYEQY
TRBV7-3,ASSLTGAGTEAF
TRBV5-6,ASSLGPPEDWGTDTQY
TRBV11-2,ASRKPGQGNTEAF
TRBV4-3,ASSRQFSYNSPLH
TRBV9,ASSVGGDYGYT
TRBV7-8,ASSLVGASMNTEAF
TRBV12-3/TRBV12-4,ASSRTGGRDPGAF
TRBV11-3,ASSSGSTDTQY
TRBV5-5,ASSFSAGGTGELF
TRBV5-1,ASSGGLASQNEQF
TRBV5-1,ASSWGQGGGNEQF
TRBV4-2,ASSQEPAGSIQETQY
TRBV7-9,ASSRPTDTQY
TRBV5-6,ASSLEAGGAADTQY
TRBV25-1,ATGVGLAGVSTDTQY
TRBV7-7,ASSGDRGWEQY
TRBV18,ASSPGLGTDTQY
TRBV5-5,ASSLWDRGRDQPQH
TRBV28,ASSSRGYGNQPQH
TRBV6-2/TRBV6-3,ASRPYPGRLLTDTQY
TRBV9,ASSVVPAGNTEAF